The T cell receptor beta chain described here comes from a study of cytomegalovirus exposure and HLA in healthy donors (dated by TCRdb to 2016 to 2017). Describing the broader study: An earlier analysis of a few hundred of the donors reported approximately 260 Gb of sequence data and 95 million to 120 million unique TCR beta sequences obtained from approximately 180 million T cells. In the later analysis, no new phenotypic data were used to find candidate immune exposures; instead, reliance was placed on TCR beta sequences and their occurrence across donors. Several DR-DQ haplotypes were treated as single units for association and clustering because of strong linkage in the cohort. The study combined high-throughput TCR immunosequencing, statistical association of individual TCRs with disease status, and machine learning to predict cytomegalovirus infection status. Both class I and class II loci were covered by HLA typing, at four-digit resolution. On average, 235,054 unique TCR beta nucleotide sequences were sequenced per donor among 350 to 400 genotyped donors of the cohort, with 15% to 20% of those sequences being non-productive. Alongside the repertoire data, information on donor age, sex, ethnicity and CMV serostatus was compiled. The study was designed to test whether signatures of past pathogen exposure could be identified by cataloging public T cell receptors. All discovery cohort repertoires had been generated on a single sequencing platform. A later genetic analysis took genome-wide SNP genotypes for about 55% of the roughly 700 donors and used that subset as a discovery cohort. To decide whether each TCR beta V gene segment behaved as functional or pseudogenic, an earlier analysis of some 540 of the donors relied on high-throughput TCR beta sequencing. Using immunosequencing, the study profiled T cell repertoires from 666 subjects and related those repertoires to cytomegalovirus serostatus. In addition to the first cohort of several hundred subjects, a separate validation cohort of 120 different subjects was used. Of the 300 to 500 genotyped donors, 81% were placed in the genetic ancestry cluster associated with self-reported Caucasian donors. An early release covering roughly 600 HLA-typed donors comprised about 290 gigabases of sequencing data and some 79 million unique TCR sequences. In a later analysis, previously published TCR beta repertoires from 550 to 700 donors were re-analyzed and high-resolution HLA genotyping was added so that TCR occurrence patterns could be studied. Typing coverage differed by locus: A, B, C, DRB1 and DQB1 were typed in about 629-640 donors, DQA1 in 522, DPA1 in 600 to 610, and DPB1 in roughly 470. Study-wide conclusions, independent of this receptor: The only immune exposure information available for the cohort was CMV serostatus. In a later analysis, 15,000 to 20,000 TCR beta sequences were associated with specific HLA alleles at a false discovery rate of 0.05. When HLA alleles, especially DR and DQ, strongly co-occurred, TCR associations were difficult to assign to individual alleles. Most TCR sequences were observed very rarely across donors, whereas some public TCRs were present in many individuals. According to a later analysis, TCR association rates differed among HLA loci, with DRB1 alleles showing the most associated TCRs and HLA-C alleles showing the fewest. Because counts were too low, under 20 rarely observed V segments, including chromosome 9 orphons, were left out of the earlier analysis of 587 of the donors. It was suggested by the authors that the approach could potentially be generalized to other disease states and immunological phenotypes. A group of highly shared sequence variants was considered likely to be a technical artifact of the sequencing pipeline. Compared with equally common non-associated chains, HLA-associated TCR beta chains in a later analysis were more clonally expanded and had lower generation probabilities. According to a later genetic analysis, donors in an Asian-associated ancestry cluster had fewer N-insertions in productive TCRs than the approximately 670-donor mean. Some IMGT-functional V segments, including TRBV6-2 and TRBV6-3, could not be distinguished by the 87-base-pair reads and were therefore excluded. Sequencing depth was assumed to be roughly uniform across donors in the presence/absence analyses, though that assumption may not hold. Linkage disequilibrium might explain the correlated functional status among segregating V segments, but an unknown experimental factor could not be ruled out. The study gave a list of 150 to 200 TCR beta chains associated with cytomegalovirus. Because HLA typing was unavailable for some donors at each locus, only the typed subset was used in association tests. According to a later analysis, most CMV-associated TCR beta chains appeared to be HLA-restricted, and the HLA associations seemed to be driven largely by CMV exposure. Three of the identified cytomegalovirus-associated TCR beta chains were confirmed in vitro to be specific for cytomegalovirus antigens. Broadly in line with IMGT annotations, most TCR beta V segments showed up in productive rearrangements about 87% or about 30% of the time in an earlier analysis of 450 to 600 of the donors. A later analysis reported that several top co-occurrence clusters appeared linked to parvovirus B19, influenza, CMV and Epstein-Barr virus. V-gene and J-gene trimming of TCR beta chains was associated with a missense DCLRE1C variant in a later genetic analysis, and the association was replicated in an independent cohort. The classifier was reported to diagnose cytomegalovirus status with high specificity and sensitivity in both the original and validation cohorts. A further reported finding was that TCR beta sequences accurately predicted the HLA-A and HLA-B alleles for most subjects in the first cohort. The cohort was sequenced for TCR beta chains only, and without alpha or paired-chain data the features that could be detected were limited.

The CDR3 runs 15 amino acids, cysteine and phenylalanine included. Just the 45-base CDR3 DNA is kept, in frame starting at base 1. V trim: 4 bases; J trim: 4 bases; unmatched bases: 8. CDR1 MNHNS and CDR2 SASEGT were looked up in the germline V gene. To note about this clone: Its antigen is unknown. Per-nucleotide qualities are absent, and no much larger clonotype sits a single base away.

Receptor libraries were prepared by the immunoSEQ multiplex PCR assay. A mixture of 60 forward primers for TCR Vbeta segments and 13 reverse primers for TCR Jbeta segments was used in the multiplex PCR. A multiplex PCR assay on genomic DNA amplified the CDR3 region of rearranged TCR beta genes. Amplified TCR beta libraries were sequenced as 87-base-pair reads on the Illumina HiSeq System. The paper's data handling went like this. In a later analysis, tens of millions of unique TCR beta chains were counted across the approximately 640 repertoires, and roughly 11 million of these chains were shared by at least two donors. A nearest-neighbor algorithm error-corrected the raw reads and collapsed the reads into unique sequences, merging closely related sequences to remove PCR and sequencing errors. Alignment of CDR3 sequences to IMGT reference sequences was used to assign V, D and J gene segments. For a sequence to be retained, a match of at least six nucleotides to both a V gene segment and a J gene segment was required. A rearrangement was called productive if the CDR3 had no stop codons and remained in frame with V and J, and every other rearrangement was called non-productive. CDR3 was defined according to IMGT convention as the region running from the second conserved V-encoded cysteine to the conserved J-encoded phenylalanine. In an earlier analysis of more than 550 of the donors, sequences lacking an unambiguous match to a single V gene segment were excluded. In an earlier analysis of some 590 of the donors, a V segment was called functional when productive rearrangements were above 56.7%, and segregating when the standard deviation between donors exceeded 5%. A statistical classification framework was built for diagnosing cytomegalovirus status from the catalog of TCR beta chain sequences. In a later analysis, TCR nucleotide sequences were compared against IMGT/GENE-DB human TR gene sequences so that V and J genes could be assigned. In a later analysis, CDR3 sequences and most-parsimonious VDJ recombination scenarios were assigned using the TCRdist pipeline. In a later analysis, each TCR beta chain was defined by its CDR3 amino acid sequence together with its V-gene family, and reads lacking a unique V-gene family were excluded. To address suspected cross-contamination and a sequencing artifact, a later analysis removed approximately 590 highly shared, low-generation-probability nucleotide sequences. For each public chain, a later analysis derived a clonal expansion index from normalized ranks of inferred template counts within each repertoire. In a later analysis, generation probabilities were computed with a VDJ recombination model fitted to out-of-frame rearrangements, and the resulting probabilities were checked against IGoR. A later analysis scored TCR-TCR, TCR-HLA and TCR-CMV co-occurrence with hypergeometric tests, applying a repertoire-size bias correction to TCR pairs. False discovery rates were estimated in a later analysis by permuting HLA or CMV assignments 20 times. In a later analysis, co-occurring TCRs were grouped using DBSCAN, with TCRdist sequence similarity added in when clustering inside HLA-allele-positive subsets. Repertoires with fewer than 30,000 or more than 120,000 public chains were left out of co-occurrence clustering, as were a handful of repertoires with anomalous nucleotide sharing. TCRdb's version of the immuneACCESS table is confined to in-frame rearrangements and falls short of the full clone set. An unresolved V gene accounts for under half of the shortfall where checked; the remainder is of unknown origin. The V and J calls and clone size are taken from that table; D and trimming were inferred from the DNA. This sample comprises about 200,000 clones, about 75% of them detected only once. The ten largest clones add up to 1.8% of the sample.

The cohort comprised approximately 700 healthy bone marrow donors. All cohort members were sampled while nominally healthy, although unrecorded immune exposures were likely present. The donor was CMV seronegative and belonged to the group of over 300 seronegative cohort members. Each donor provided a peripheral blood sample, and peripheral blood mononuclear cells were used for TCR beta sequencing. Genomic DNA was extracted from the blood cell samples with the Qiagen DNeasy Blood Extraction Kit. The sequencing sample was made of PBMCs. The rearrangement joined TRBV6-1 to TRBJ2-5, and TRBD2 aligns with 8 junction nucleotides. The origin of this receptor is a male donor in good health and CMV-seronegative. The encoded CDR3 is CASSGQREIAETQYF. The DNA reads as follows: TGTGCCAGCAGTGGCCAGCGGGAGATCGCAGAGACCCAGTACTTC.